These 21 T cell receptor beta chains originate from one sample sequenced in a study of shared clonotypes between healthy human individuals. The data were produced by immunoSEQ multiplex PCR, yet TCRdb's version contains in-frame clones alone and is incomplete. The data contain around 79,000 clones, under 65% of them singletons. Sequencing was carried out using memory CD8+ T cells sorted from blood. Subset defined: CD45RO+ cells pooled with CCR7-negative TemRA cells. The receptors originated from a man aged 25-40 years in good health.

The J gene is TRBJ1-4, the V gene TRBV7-8; D remains unclear. The CDR3 consists of 15 residues. Germline lookup yields CDR1 SGHVS and CDR2 FQNEAQ. V was clipped by 2 bases and J by 4 bases, with 11 bases between them. This chain's CDR3 is CASSLRPDRNEKLFF. CDR3 nucleotides: TGTGCCAGCAGCTTACGGCCAGACCGTAATGAAAAACTGTTTTTT.

The chain couples TRBV7-6 to TRBJ2-1; 10 positions match TRBD2. The CDR3 contains 17 residues. With V trimmed by 1 base and J by 10 bases, 13 bases remained unmatched. Germline V lookup: CDR1 SGHVS, CDR2 FNYEAQ. CDR3 sequence (DNA): TGTGCCAGCAGCTTAGTAGGTCTAGCGGGAGCCACCACCGAGCAGTTCTTC. It is translated as CASSLVGLAGATTEQFF.

The rearrangement uses TRBV11-2 and TRBJ2-1; D gene ambiguous. This CDR3 comprises 17 residues. V was clipped by 5 bases and J by 0 bases, with 17 bases between them. Germline V gene sequence: CDR1 SGHAT, CDR2 FQNNGV. The CDR3 here is CASSPKTTQSSYNEQFF. Here the CDR3 DNA reads TGTGCCAGCAGCCCCAAGACCACTCAAAGCTCCTACAATGAGCAGTTCTTC. Complete variable domain (other parts from reference TRBV11-2 and TRBJ2-1): EAGVAQSPRYKIIEKRQSVAFWCNPISGHATLYWYQQILGQGPKLLIQFQNNGVVDDSQLPKDRFSAERLKGVDSTLKIQPAKLEDSAVYLCASSPKTTQSSYNEQFFGPGTRLTVL.

V is TRBV2 and J is TRBJ2-7, with a weak D call TRBD2 (6 bases). V lost 7 bases and J lost 4, with 14 bases in between. CDR1 and CDR2 from the germline V gene are SNHLY and FYNNEI. The CDR3 is made up of 13 amino acids. CDR3 amino acids: CASNPGLSYEQYF. The DNA for the CDR3 is TGTGCCAGCAATCCGGGACTCTCTTACGAGCAGTACTTC.

The chain is built from TRBV5-1 and TRBJ2-5; the match to TRBD1 covers 8 bases. The CDR3 length is 15 residues. Per the germline V gene, CDR1 is SGHRS and CDR2 is YFSETQ. The V gene end was trimmed by 1 base and the J gene end by 2 bases; junction bases not matched to a gene: 4. The CDR3 region has the DNA TGCGCCAGCAGCTTGAATACAGGGGGACAAGAGACCCAGTACTTC. Translated, it gives CASSLNTGGQETQYF.

The CDR3 spells CASSPFWPGWPQHF. The CDR3 nucleotides read TGCGCCAGCAGCCCCTTCTGGCCTGGTTGGCCCCAGCATTTT. V usage is TRBV4-1 and J usage is TRBJ1-5, with D hard to call. This CDR3 has 14 residues. V was pared by 4 bases and J by 9 bases, with 16 bases between. Germline V lookup: CDR1 MGHRA, CDR2 YSYEKL.

The gene calls are TRBV7-2 and TRBJ2-1; TRBD2 matches at 7 bases. The length of the CDR3 is 16 residues. Unmatched junction bases numbered 8, after V lost 1 base and J lost 5 bases. CDR1 is SGHTA and CDR2 is FQGNSA in the germline V gene. CDR3 in DNA: TGTGCCAGCAGCTTAGTGGCGACTAGCTTCGACAATGAGCAGTTCTTC. Translation gives CASSLVATSFDNEQFF.

The V call is TRBV15, the J call TRBJ2-2, with a possible D match to TRBD1 (5 bases). The CDR3 loop spans 14 amino acids. The germline V and J ends were trimmed by 3 bases and 7 bases, with 12 bases remaining between them. CDR1 is LNHNV and CDR2 is YYDKDF in the germline V gene (reference sequence). CDR3 bases: TGTGCCACCAGCAGCAGGGTGTCCGGCGGGGAGCTGTTTTTT. Protein: CATSSRVSGGELFF.

The rearrangement links TRBV7-9 to TRBJ2-6, with 8 nucleotides matching TRBD1. In germline, CDR1 is SEHNR, CDR2 FQNEAQ (reference sequence). V dropped 6 bases and J dropped 6; count of bases not matched to a gene: 7. CDR3 length: 15 residues. CDR3 loop: CASRRTGSAANVLTF. CDR3 DNA sequence: TGTGCCAGCAGGCGGACAGGGTCGGCGGCCAACGTCCTGACTTTC.

The rearrangement uses TRBV7-9 and TRBJ2-1, with D perhaps matching TRBD1 or TRBD2 (5 bases each). Germline V gives CDR1 SEHNR, CDR2 FQNEAQ (reference sequence). This CDR3 has 12 amino acids. Between the trimmed V and J ends, which lost 5 bases and 15 bases, there was a span of 17 bases. Written as DNA, the CDR3 is TGTGCCAGCAGCCCGGGACGGCAGGGTTCGTTCTTC. It yields the protein CASSPGRQGSFF.

In its sample, this clone was seen a few times. The chain is built from TRBV7-9 and TRBJ2-1, with D tentatively TRBD1 (6 bases). The CDR3 consists of 14 residues. The V and J ends lost 3 bases and 7 bases respectively, with 13 bases between them. Germline CDR1 reads SEHNR; CDR2 reads FQNEAQ (reference sequence). CDR3 in amino acids: CASSFQGIRNEQFF. CDR3 in DNA: TGTGCCAGCAGCTTCCAGGGGATTAGGAATGAGCAGTTCTTC. Complete variable domain (other parts from reference TRBV7-9 and TRBJ2-1): DTGVSQNPRHKITKRGQNVTFRCDPISEHNRLYWYRQTLGQGPEFLTYFQNEAQLEKSRLLSDRFSAERPKGSFSTLEIQRTEQGDSAMYLCASSFQGIRNEQFFGPGTRLTVL.

V is TRBV5-6 and J is TRBJ1-5, with D tentatively TRBD1 (5 bases). Trimming shortened V by 4 bases and J by 3 bases, and 11 bases separated the two germline ends. The length of the CDR3 is 14 residues. Germline V gene sequence: CDR1 SGHDT, CDR2 YYEEEE. In DNA, the CDR3 is TGTGCCAGCAGCACTCGACAGTCCAATCAGCCCCAGCATTTT. Protein: CASSTRQSNQPQHF.

V usage is TRBV6-4 and J usage is TRBJ2-2, with 12 positions matching TRBD2. Germline values: CDR1 MRHNA, CDR2 SNTAGT. V lost 3 bases, J lost 6 bases, and 2 bases stayed unmatched. This CDR3 region has 15 residues. The CDR3 here is CASSETSGSAGELFF. DNA of the CDR3: TGTGCCAGCAGTGAGACTAGCGGGAGTGCCGGGGAGCTGTTTTTT.

The CDR3 DNA follows: TGCGCCAGCAGCTCAAGCACAGATACGCAGTATTTT. Translating it yields CASSSSTDTQYF. This rearrangement joins TRBV5-1 to TRBJ2-3; D is unclear. Trimming stripped 3 bases from V and 0 bases from J, with 2 bases between. Germline V lookup: CDR1 SGHRS, CDR2 YFSETQ. This CDR3 contains 12 residues.

V gene TRBV18 combines with J gene TRBJ1-5; TRBD1 matches 8 bases. The CDR3 loop spans 16 amino acids. Unmatched junction bases numbered 12, after V lost 6 bases and J lost 5 bases. Germline CDR1 is KGHSH and CDR2 is LQKENI. CDR3 region: CASSEGQALSYQPQHF. The DNA for the CDR3 is TGTGCCAGCTCCGAGGGACAGGCCCTCAGTTATCAGCCCCAGCATTTT. Drawing the rest from reference TRBV18 and TRBJ1-5, the complete variable domain is NAGVMQNPRHLVRRRGQEARLRCSPMKGHSHVYWYRQLPEEGLKFMVYLQKENIIDESGMPKERFSAEFPKEGPSILRIQQVVRGDSAAYFCASSEGQALSYQPQHFGDGTRLSIL.

The rearrangement links TRBV27 to TRBJ2-7; D is unresolved. V lost 5 bases and J lost 2, with 10 bases in between. The CDR3 contains 13 residues. Germline-derived CDR1 and CDR2 are MNHEY and SMNVEV (reference sequence). The chain's CDR3 is CASSPGAAYEQYF. The CDR3 nucleotides read TGTGCCAGCAGTCCCGGAGCCGCCTACGAGCAGTACTTC.

Many counts were recorded for this clone. This chain joins TRBV29-1 and TRBJ2-1, with D hard to call. The CDR3 runs 18 residues. V gave up 2 bases and J gave up 0 bases, with 20 bases separating them. CDR1 SQVTM and CDR2 ANQGSEA come from the germline V gene. The CDR3 DNA reads TGCAGCGTTGAAACCCACATAGGGCCCAACCGCTCCTACAATGAGCAGTTCTTC. As protein: CSVETHIGPNRSYNEQFF.

This sequence joins TRBV7-8 and TRBJ2-7; no reliable D call. The V end was cut by 0 bases, the J end by 9 bases, with 9 bases between. Germline V gene sequence: CDR1 SGHVS, CDR2 FQNEAQ. The CDR3 runs 12 residues. CDR3 bases: TGTGCCAGCAGCTTAGCAGACAACGGGCAGTACTTC. Residues: CASSLADNGQYF.

This clone occurred a few times. The V call is TRBV7-8, the J call TRBJ1-5; the D gene is possibly TRBD1 (6 bases). CDR1 and CDR2 (germline): SGHVS, FQNEAQ. The CDR3 covers 13 residues. Trimming left V 2 bases short and J 7 bases short, with 9 bases between. The CDR3 loop reads CASSLSRGQPQHF. The CDR3 DNA reads TGTGCCAGCAGCTTATCCAGGGGCCAGCCCCAGCATTTT.

In nucleotides, the CDR3 is TGCGCCAGCAGTTTGACTAGCGGGAGTGGCAATGAGCAGTTCTTC. Its translation: CASSLTSGSGNEQFF. The chain links TRBV4-3 to TRBJ2-1, with 12 bases aligning to TRBD2. CDR1 and CDR2 (germline): LGHNA, YSLEER. Unmatched junction bases numbered 6, after V lost 6 bases and J lost 6 bases. This CDR3 has 15 residues.

The chain has TRBV7-4 and TRBJ1-5; 8 bases are a match to TRBD1. This CDR3 is built from 17 residues. V was clipped by 2 bases and J by 6 bases; unmatched bases: 12. Germline V lookup: CDR1 SGHVT, CDR2 SQSDAQ. The CDR3 DNA reads TGTGCCAGCAGCTTATTAGGGGGACAGGAATGCGGTCAGCCCCAGCATTTT. Residues: CASSLLGGQECGQPQHF.